These 15 T cell receptor beta chains were sequenced from one sample in a study of cytomegalovirus exposure and HLA in healthy donors. Amplification used 60 Vbeta primers and 13 Jbeta primers. Generated by immunoSEQ multiplex PCR, the TCRdb table keeps only in-frame clones and is missing some. The sample has about 190,000 clones, 80% to 90% seen once. Sequencing was carried out using PBMCs. Receptor source: a man aged 25-45 years in good health and CMV-seronegative.

This sequence joins TRBV5-1 and TRBJ2-5; 8 nucleotides line up with TRBD2. This CDR3 contains 16 residues. Germline V CDR1 and CDR2: SGHRS, YFSETQ. V shed 0 bases and J 7 bases; nucleotides not matched to a gene: 11. The CDR3 protein is CASSLDLAGAFGTQYF. The CDR3 DNA follows: TGCGCCAGCAGCTTGGATCTAGCGGGCGCCTTCGGGACCCAGTACTTC.

This rearrangement joins TRBV4-3 to TRBJ2-7, with D unclear. Germline V gives CDR1 LGHNA, CDR2 YSLEER. The CDR3 has 15 residues. V was trimmed by 0 bases and J by 0 bases, leaving 9 bases between them. CDR3 in DNA: TGCGCCAGCAGCCAAGATCGTGACAACTCCTACGAGCAGTACTTC. This codes for CASSQDRDNSYEQYF.

The chain carries TRBV6-1 and TRBJ2-1; tentative D call: TRBD2 (5 bases). The germline gives CDR1 MNHNS, CDR2 SASEGT. V was shortened by 8 bases and J by 0 bases, with 14 bases between the two germline ends. This CDR3 is built from 15 residues. This chain's CDR3 is CASSVGRGSYNEQFF. The CDR3 DNA follows: TGTGCCAGCTCGGTGGGCCGGGGCTCCTACAATGAGCAGTTCTTC.

The V and J genes are TRBV7-9 and TRBJ2-3; 8 bases are a match to TRBD2. Trimming took 5 bases from V and 2 from J; bases not matched to a gene: 6. This CDR3 spans 15 amino acids. Germline-derived CDR1 and CDR2 are SEHNR and FQNEAQ (reference sequence). CDR3 region: CASSVVAGFTDTQYF. The CDR3 DNA follows: TGTGCCAGCAGCGTCGTAGCGGGGTTCACAGATACGCAGTATTTT.

The chain links TRBV13 to TRBJ2-7, with TRBD2 identical over 8 bases. Germline V CDR1 and CDR2: PRHDT, FYEKMQ (reference sequence). CDR3 length equals 17 residues. J lost 0 bases, V lost 0 bases, and 7 bases had no gene match. This CDR3 reads CASSLGVGGTSSYEQYF. The CDR3 DNA reads TGTGCCAGCAGCTTAGGCGTAGGCGGGACTAGCTCCTACGAGCAGTACTTC.

CDR3 amino acids: CASSPPKNTEAFF. CDR3 sequence (DNA): TGTGCCAGCTCACCACCTAAGAACACTGAAGCTTTCTTT. This chain joins TRBV18 and TRBJ1-1; D is ambiguous. This CDR3 spans 13 amino acids. Germline CDR1 is KGHSH and CDR2 is LQKENI. The V end was cut by 0 bases, the J end by 1 base, with 3 bases between. Together with reference TRBV18 and TRBJ1-1, the CDR3 gives the full variable domain: NAGVMQNPRHLVRRRGQEARLRCSPMKGHSHVYWYRQLPEEGLKFMVYLQKENIIDESGMPKERFSAEFPKEGPSILRIQQVVRGDSAAYFCASSPPKNTEAFFGQGTRLTVV.

For this clone: Additional DNA sequences in this sample encode the identical CDR3. V gene TRBV29-1 combines with J gene TRBJ2-1, with D perhaps TRBD2 (6 bases). Germline V gene lookup returns CDR1 SQVTM and CDR2 ANQGSEA. Deletions cut 4 bases from V and 0 bases from J, with 10 bases between. The CDR3 extends over 14 amino acids. CDR3 nucleotide sequence: TGCAGCGTTGGATCCGGGAGCTCCTACAATGAGCAGTTCTTC. It specifies CSVGSGSSYNEQFF.

This clone has only a few counts. The chain uses TRBV4-2 and TRBJ1-4; 9 nucleotides line up with TRBD1. The J segment lost 0 bases and the V segment lost 5 bases, leaving 4 bases of the junction unmatched. The germline gives CDR1 LGHNA, CDR2 YNFKEQ. This CDR3 comprises 16 residues. CDR3 sequence (DNA): TGTGCCAGCAGCTCCGGGACAGGGCCAACTAATGAAAAACTGTTTTTT. This gives the protein CASSSGTGPTNEKLFF.

The chain has TRBV4-2 and TRBJ2-4, with 7 bases fitting TRBD2. CDR1 LGHNA and CDR2 YNFKEQ come from the germline V gene. The CDR3 covers 14 residues. The ends lost 1 base at V and 9 bases at J; junction bases unmatched: 6. The CDR3 loop is CASSQGAGDSIQYF. The CDR3 region has the DNA TGTGCCAGCAGCCAAGGGGCGGGAGACAGCATTCAGTACTTC.

V gene TRBV5-6 combines with J gene TRBJ2-3; 10 positions match TRBD2. Germline V CDR1 and CDR2: SGHDT, YYEEEE. This CDR3 has 16 amino acids. V lost 0 bases, J lost 4 bases, and 5 bases stayed unmatched. CDR3: CASSLVASGGADTQYF. In DNA, the CDR3 is TGTGCCAGCAGCTTGGTGGCCAGCGGGGGGGCAGATACGCAGTATTTT.

A few counts support this clone. CDR3 nucleotides: TGTGCCAGCAGCACCCGGGGGGCAGGCGCCATGGCTGGAAACACCATATATTTT. Its protein product is CASSTRGAGAMAGNTIYF. This sequence joins TRBV11-2 and TRBJ1-3; a weak D match, TRBD1 (6 bases). This CDR3 contains 18 residues. Germline V gene data show CDR1 as SGHAT and CDR2 as FQNNGV. V was clipped by 5 bases and J by 2 bases, with 22 bases between them.

This clone was seen a single time. The chain couples TRBV27 to TRBJ2-5; tentatively, D is TRBD2 (6 bases). From germline, CDR1 is MNHEY and CDR2 SMNVEV (reference sequence). Trimming stripped 7 bases from V and 11 bases from J, with 23 bases between. CDR3 length: 14 residues. Here the CDR3 DNA reads TGTGCCAGCACCCAATTAGCGGCCCTGGGAAAGCAGTACTTC. Protein product: CASTQLAALGKQYF.

This rearrangement joins TRBV7-8 to TRBJ1-5; the D is unclear. CDR1 and CDR2 (germline): SGHVS, FQNEAQ. The CDR3 is made up of 19 amino acids. Deletions cut 7 bases from V and 5 bases from J, with 30 bases between. The DNA of the CDR3 is TGTGCCAGCAACCCCAACCGGGGATTGGGGTTAGTGAGGGATCAGCCCCAGCATTTT. It codes for CASNPNRGLGLVRDQPQHF.

The chain is built from TRBV6-6 and TRBJ1-1; D unclear. Germline V CDR1 and CDR2: MNHNY, SVGAGI (reference sequence). The CDR3 spans 13 residues. The ends were cut back, 9 bases at V and 0 bases at J, with 11 bases in the middle. The CDR3 DNA sequence: TGTGCCAGTGAGAAAAGCTTGAACACTGAAGCTTTCTTT. Translated: CASEKSLNTEAFF.

This chain uses TRBV30 with TRBJ2-2, with 9 bases fitting TRBD1. The CDR3 is made up of 14 amino acids. Germline V lookup: CDR1 GTSNPN, CDR2 SVGIG (reference sequence). The junction had 4 bases not matched to a gene; V was cut back by 1 base and J by 7 bases. Here the CDR3 DNA reads TGTGCCTGGAGTGGGACAGGGGACCGCGGGGAGCTGTTTTTT. The encoded protein is CAWSGTGDRGELFF.